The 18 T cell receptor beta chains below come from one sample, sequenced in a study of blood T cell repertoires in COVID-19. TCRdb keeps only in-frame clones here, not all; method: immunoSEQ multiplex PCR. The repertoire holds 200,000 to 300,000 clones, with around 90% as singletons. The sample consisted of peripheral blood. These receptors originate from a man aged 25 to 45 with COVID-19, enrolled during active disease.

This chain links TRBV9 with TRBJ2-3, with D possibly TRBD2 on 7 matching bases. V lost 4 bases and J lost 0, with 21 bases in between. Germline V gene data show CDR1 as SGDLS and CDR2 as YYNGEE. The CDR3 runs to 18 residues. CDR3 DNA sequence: TGTGCCAGCAGCCCCCCCTCTTTGGGGGGGCTTAGCACAGATACGCAGTATTTT. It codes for CASSPPSLGGLSTDTQYF.

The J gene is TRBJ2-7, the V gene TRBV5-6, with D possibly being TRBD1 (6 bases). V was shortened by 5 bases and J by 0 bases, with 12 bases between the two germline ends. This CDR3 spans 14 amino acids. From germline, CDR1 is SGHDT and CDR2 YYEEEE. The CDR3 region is CASRLGAGSYEQYF. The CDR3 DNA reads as TGTGCCAGCAGACTGGGGGCGGGCTCCTACGAGCAGTACTTC.

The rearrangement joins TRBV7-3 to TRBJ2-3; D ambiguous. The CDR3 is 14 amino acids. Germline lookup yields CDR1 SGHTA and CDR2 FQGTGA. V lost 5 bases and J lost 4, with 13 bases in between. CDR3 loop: CASSLGDPADTQYF. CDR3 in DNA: TGTGCCAGCAGCCTCGGAGACCCAGCAGATACGCAGTATTTT.

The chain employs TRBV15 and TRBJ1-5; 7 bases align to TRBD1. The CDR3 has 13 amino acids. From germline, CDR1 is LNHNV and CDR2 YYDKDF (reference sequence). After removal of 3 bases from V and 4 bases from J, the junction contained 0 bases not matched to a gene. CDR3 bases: TGTGCCACCAGCAGGGGACAGAATCAGCCCCAGCATTTT. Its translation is CATSRGQNQPQHF.

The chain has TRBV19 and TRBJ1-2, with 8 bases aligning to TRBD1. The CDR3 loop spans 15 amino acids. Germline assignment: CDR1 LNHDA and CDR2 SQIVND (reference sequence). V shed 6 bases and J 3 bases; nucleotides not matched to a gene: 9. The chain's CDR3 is CASRARGRGDYGYTF. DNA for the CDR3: TGTGCCAGTAGAGCCAGGGGGCGCGGGGACTATGGCTACACCTTC.

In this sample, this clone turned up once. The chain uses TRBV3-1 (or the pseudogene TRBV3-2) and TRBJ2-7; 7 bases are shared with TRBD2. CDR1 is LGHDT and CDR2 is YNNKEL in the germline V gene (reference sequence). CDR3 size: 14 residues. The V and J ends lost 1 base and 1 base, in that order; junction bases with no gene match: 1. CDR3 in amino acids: CASSQAGGSYEQYF. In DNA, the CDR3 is TGTGCCAGCAGCCAAGCGGGGGGATCCTACGAGCAGTACTTC.

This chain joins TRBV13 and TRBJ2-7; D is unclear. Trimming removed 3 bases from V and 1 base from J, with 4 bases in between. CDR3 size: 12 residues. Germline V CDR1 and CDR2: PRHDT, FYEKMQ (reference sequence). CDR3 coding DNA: TGTGCCAGCAGCTTCGAGTCCTACGAGCAGTACTTC. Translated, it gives CASSFESYEQYF. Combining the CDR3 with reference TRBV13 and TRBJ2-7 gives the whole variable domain AAGVIQSPRHLIKEKRETATLKCYPIPRHDTVYWYQQGPGQDPQFLISFYEKMQSDKGSIPDRFSAQQFSDYHSELNMSSLELGDSALYFCASSFESYEQYFGPGTRLTVT.

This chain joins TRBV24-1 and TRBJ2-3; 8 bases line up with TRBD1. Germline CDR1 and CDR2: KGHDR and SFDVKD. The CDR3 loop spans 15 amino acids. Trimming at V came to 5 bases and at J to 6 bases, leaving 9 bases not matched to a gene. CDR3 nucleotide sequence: TGTGCCACCAGTGCTGGGGGGACAGGTTTGGATACGCAGTATTTT. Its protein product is CATSAGGTGLDTQYF.

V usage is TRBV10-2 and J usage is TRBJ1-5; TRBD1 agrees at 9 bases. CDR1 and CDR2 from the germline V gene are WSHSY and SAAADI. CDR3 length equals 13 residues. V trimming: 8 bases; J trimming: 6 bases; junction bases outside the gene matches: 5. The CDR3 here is CASRDRVVQPQHF. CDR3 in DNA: TGCGCCAGCCGGGACAGGGTTGTTCAGCCCCAGCATTTT.

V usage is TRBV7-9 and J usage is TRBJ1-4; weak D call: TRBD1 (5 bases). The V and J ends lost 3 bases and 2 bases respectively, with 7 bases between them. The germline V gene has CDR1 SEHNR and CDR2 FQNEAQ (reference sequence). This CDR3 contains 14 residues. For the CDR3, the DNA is TGTGCCAGCAGCTTGGGGCAGACTAATGAAAAACTGTTTTTT. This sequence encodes CASSLGQTNEKLFF. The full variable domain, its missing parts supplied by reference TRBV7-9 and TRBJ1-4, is DTGVSQNPRHKITKRGQNVTFRCDPISEHNRLYWYRQTLGQGPEFLTYFQNEAQLEKSRLLSDRFSAERPKGSFSTLEIQRTEQGDSAMYLCASSLGQTNEKLFFGSGTQLSVL.

The CDR3 protein is CASSPPGGEGQPQHF. In nucleotides, the CDR3 is TGTGCCAGCTCACCACCCGGCGGAGAGGGCCAGCCCCAGCATTTT. V is TRBV18 and J is TRBJ1-5; D is uncertain. This CDR3 is 15 amino acids long. Germline V gene data show CDR1 as KGHSH and CDR2 as LQKENI. V was cut by 0 bases and J by 7 bases, with 13 bases left in between.

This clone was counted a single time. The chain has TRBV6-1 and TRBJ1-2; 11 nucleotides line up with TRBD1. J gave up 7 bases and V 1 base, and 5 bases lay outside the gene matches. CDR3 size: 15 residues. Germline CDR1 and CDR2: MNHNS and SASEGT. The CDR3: CASSEGTGGSSGYTF. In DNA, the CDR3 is TGTGCCAGCAGTGAAGGGACAGGGGGCAGTAGTGGCTACACCTTC.

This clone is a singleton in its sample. The CDR3 nucleotides are TGTGCCAGCTTATCGGCAGATACGCAGTATTTT. Amino acids: CASLSADTQYF. The chain couples TRBV6-5 to TRBJ2-3; D is ambiguous. V lost 8 bases and J lost 4, with 7 bases in between. Per germline, CDR1 MNHEY and CDR2 SVGAGI. The CDR3 runs to 11 residues.

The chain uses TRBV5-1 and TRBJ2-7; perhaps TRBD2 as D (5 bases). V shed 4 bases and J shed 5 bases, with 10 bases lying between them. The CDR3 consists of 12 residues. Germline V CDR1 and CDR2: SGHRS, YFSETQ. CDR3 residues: CASSDGVNEQYF. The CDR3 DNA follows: TGCGCCAGCAGCGACGGGGTGAACGAGCAGTACTTC.

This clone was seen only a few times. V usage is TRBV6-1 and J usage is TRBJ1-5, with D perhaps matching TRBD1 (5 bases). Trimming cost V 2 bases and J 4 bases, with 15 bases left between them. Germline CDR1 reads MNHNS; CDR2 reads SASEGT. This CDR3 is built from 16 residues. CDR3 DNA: TGTGCCAGCAGTGAACCTTGGACCGCAGGGAATCAGCCCCAGCATTTT. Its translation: CASSEPWTAGNQPQHF.

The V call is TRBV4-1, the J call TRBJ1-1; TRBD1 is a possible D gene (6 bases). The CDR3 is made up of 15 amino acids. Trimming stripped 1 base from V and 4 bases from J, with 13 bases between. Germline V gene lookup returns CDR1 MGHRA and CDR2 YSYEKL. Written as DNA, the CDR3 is TGCGCCAGCAGCCAAGTAGTGGGGGCAGCCACTGAAGCTTTCTTT. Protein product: CASSQVVGAATEAFF.

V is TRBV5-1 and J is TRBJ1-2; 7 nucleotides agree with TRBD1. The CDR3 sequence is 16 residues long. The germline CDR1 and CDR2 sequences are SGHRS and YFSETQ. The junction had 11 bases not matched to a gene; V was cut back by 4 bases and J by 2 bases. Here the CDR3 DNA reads TGCGCCAGCAGCGCGCGGGACAGCCTTAGAAACTATGGCTACACCTTC. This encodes CASSARDSLRNYGYTF.

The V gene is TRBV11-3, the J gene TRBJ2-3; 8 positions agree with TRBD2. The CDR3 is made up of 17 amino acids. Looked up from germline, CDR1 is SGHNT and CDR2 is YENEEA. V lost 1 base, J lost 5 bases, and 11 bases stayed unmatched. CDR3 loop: CASSLVASGGPRDTQYF. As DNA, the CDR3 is TGTGCCAGCAGCTTAGTGGCATCGGGGGGGCCTAGAGATACGCAGTATTTT.